One and the same sample provided the 9 T cell receptor beta chains below, sequenced in a study of cytomegalovirus exposure and HLA in healthy donors. The method was immunoSEQ multiplex PCR; TCRdb's version includes in-frame clones alone and lacks a portion of them. The table shows roughly 310,000 clones, with approximately 86% occurring only once. The material sequenced was PBMCs. Source of these receptors: a man aged 25-45 years in good health and CMV-seronegative.

The gene calls are TRBV5-1 and TRBJ2-2; 10 positions match TRBD1. The length of the CDR3 is 15 residues. V shed 4 bases, J shed 2 bases, and the junction held 2 bases outside the gene matches. The germline V gene encodes CDR1 SGHRS and CDR2 YFSETQ. The CDR3 DNA sequence: TGCGCCAGCAGCCCGACAGGGGGCAACACCGGGGAGCTGTTTTTT. Translating it yields CASSPTGGNTGELFF.

V gene TRBV6-5 combines with J gene TRBJ1-2; 8 bases line up with TRBD1. The trim removed 0 bases at V and 5 bases at J, leaving 5 bases unmatched. Germline-derived CDR1 and CDR2 are MNHEY and SVGAGI. The CDR3 is 15 residues long. CDR3 residues: CASSYSAGGGYGYTF. The CDR3 DNA sequence: TGTGCCAGCAGTTACTCGGCAGGGGGCGGGTATGGCTACACCTTC.

The rearrangement links TRBV16 to TRBJ1-4, with a weak D call TRBD1 (5 bases). Between the trimmed V and J ends, which lost 0 bases and 2 bases, there was a span of 10 bases. CDR3 length equals 16 residues. Germline CDR1 is KGHSY and CDR2 is FQNENV. Here the CDR3 DNA reads TGTGCCAGCAGCCAATCAGTACGGGGGACTAATGAAAAACTGTTTTTT. Translated, it gives CASSQSVRGTNEKLFF.

This clone came up a few times. This chain connects TRBV10-3 to TRBJ1-1; possible D gene TRBD1, 6 bases. V lost 3 bases and J lost 3, with 11 bases in between. Per germline, CDR1 ENHRY and CDR2 SYGVKD. CDR3 length: 14 residues. CDR3 coding DNA: TGTGCCATCAGTGAATTGTCAGGGGACACTGAAGCTTTCTTT. Its translation: CAISELSGDTEAFF.

The rearrangement links TRBV15 to TRBJ1-1; D unclear. The CDR3 is made up of 15 amino acids. Per germline, CDR1 LNHNV and CDR2 YYDKDF (reference sequence). Trimming removed 3 bases at V and 1 base at J, with 12 bases between. Here the CDR3 DNA reads TGTGCCACCAGCAGGAGTCGTCTCGGGAACACTGAAGCTTTCTTT. As protein: CATSRSRLGNTEAFF. Full variable domain (rest looked up from reference TRBV15 and TRBJ1-1): DAMVIQNPRYQVTQFGKPVTLSCSQTLNHNVMYWYQQKSSQAPKLLFHYYDKDFNNEADTPDNFQSRRPNTSFCFLDIRSPGLGDTAMYLCATSRSRLGNTEAFFGQGTRLTVV.

This chain connects TRBV7-9 to TRBJ2-3; no reliable D call. The germline CDR1 and CDR2 sequences are SEHNR and FQNEAQ (reference sequence). This CDR3 region has 15 residues. V was cut by 1 base and J by 0 bases, with 8 bases left in between. The CDR3 here is CASSLGRVSTDTQYF. The CDR3 DNA reads TGTGCCAGCAGCTTAGGACGGGTGAGCACAGATACGCAGTATTTT.

V is TRBV27 and J is TRBJ1-1; tentative D call: TRBD1 (6 bases). Germline CDR1 and CDR2: MNHEY and SMNVEV (reference sequence). The CDR3 loop spans 16 amino acids. V lost 3 bases to trimming and J lost 3 bases, with 17 bases between them. CDR3: CASSFQSEQGDTEAFF. The CDR3 DNA reads as TGTGCCAGCAGTTTTCAGTCCGAACAGGGTGACACTGAAGCTTTCTTT.

The V and J genes are TRBV9 and TRBJ2-5; possible D gene TRBD2, 6 bases. CDR3 length: 15 amino acids. Trimming took off 1 base at V and 1 base at J, with 11 bases between the two ends. Germline CDR1 is SGDLS and CDR2 is YYNGEE. CDR3 protein: CASSVSGTAQETQYF. CDR3 DNA sequence: TGTGCCAGCAGCGTATCTGGGACTGCCCAAGAGACCCAGTACTTC.

The rearrangement links TRBV15 to TRBJ2-2; 7 bases map to TRBD2. CDR1 is LNHNV, CDR2 YYDKDF, per germline (reference sequence). The CDR3 runs 16 residues. V lost 4 bases and J lost 1; bases outside the gene matches: 6. The CDR3 reads CATSKGRGGNTGELFF. CDR3 nucleotides: TGTGCCACCAGCAAGGGCCGCGGGGGGAACACCGGGGAGCTGTTTTTT.